Listed here are 26 T cell receptor beta chains from one sample, sequenced in a study of T cell repertoires in cytomegalovirus infection. TCRdb re-analysed the reads in MiXCR, keeping a single row per CDR3 protein. The data hold around 530,000 distinct CDR3 sequences, with 26% observed a single time. The sequenced material came from PBMCs. The receptor set was obtained from a human donor in good health (CMV status not recorded). Some clones in this sample may be carry-over from other donors' samples.

This clonotype turned up a few times. The CDR3 region has the DNA TGTGCCAGCCGGGACAGCAAAAACATTCAGTACTTC. Residues: CASRDSKNIQYF. The chain carries TRBV10-3 and TRBJ2-4; the match to TRBD1 covers 7 bases. The germline CDR1 and CDR2 sequences are ENHRY and SYGVKD. This CDR3 contains 12 residues. The J segment lost 3 bases and the V segment lost 10 bases, leaving 3 bases of the junction unmatched.

This clonotype was detected a few times. The rearrangement joins TRBV18 to TRBJ1-1, with no clear D. Germline CDR1 is KGHSH and CDR2 is LQKENI. The V end lost 2 bases, the J end lost 1 base, and 11 bases lay between the germline ends. The CDR3 spans 15 residues. CDR3 sequence (DNA): TGTGCCAGCTCACCAAACCCCATTACGAACACTGAAGCTTTCTTT. Encoded protein: CASSPNPITNTEAFF.

This clonotype came up a few times. The chain couples TRBV12-3 or TRBV12-4 to TRBJ1-1, with D possibly matching TRBD1 (6 bases). The ends were cut back, 5 bases at V and 4 bases at J, with 23 bases in the middle. CDR3 length: 17 residues. CDR3 DNA: TGTGCCAGCAGTAGACGAATCAGGGGAGGGGGTGGCACTGAAGCTTTCTTT. The encoded protein is CASSRRIRGGGGTEAFF.

The chain recombines TRBV12-3 or TRBV12-4 with TRBJ1-5, with 10 bases that match TRBD1. CDR3 size: 15 residues. Trimming cost V 3 bases and J 9 bases; bases outside gene matches: 8. The CDR3 protein is CASSLTGGQHRPQHF. The CDR3 DNA reads as TGTGCCAGCAGTTTGACAGGGGGCCAGCATAGGCCCCAGCATTTT.

This clonotype appeared a few times. This sequence joins TRBV5-4 and TRBJ2-2; 10 nucleotides agree with TRBD1. There are 17 residues in the CDR3. Germline V CDR1 and CDR2: SGHNT, YYREEE (reference sequence). J gave up 7 bases and V 0 bases, and 9 bases lay outside the gene matches. The chain's CDR3 is CASSLGPDRGTDGELFF. The CDR3 DNA reads TGTGCCAGCAGCTTGGGACCGGACAGGGGGACAGACGGGGAGCTGTTTTTT.

DNA of the CDR3: TGTGCCAGCAGTTACATGGGACAGGCGGATATGCAAGAGACCCAGTACTTC. Residues: CASSYMGQADMQETQYF. This chain uses TRBV6-2 or TRBV6-3 with TRBJ2-5; the match to TRBD1 covers 8 bases. This CDR3 region has 17 residues. Germline V gene data show CDR1 as MNHEY and CDR2 as SVGEGT. The V segment lost 2 bases and the J segment 2 bases; nucleotides outside the gene matches: 10.

The rearrangement links TRBV6-2 or TRBV6-3 to TRBJ2-7, with 9 positions matching TRBD1. The V and J ends lost 0 bases and 7 bases, in that order; junction bases with no gene match: 7. The CDR3 spans 15 residues. The V gene's germline CDR1 is MNHEY and CDR2 SVGEGT. Written as DNA, the CDR3 is TGTGCCAGCAGTTACTCACAGGGGGCGTCGTTTGAGCAGTACGTC. It is translated as CASSYSQGASFEQYV.

The V gene is TRBV5-4, the J gene TRBJ2-1, with D perhaps TRBD1 (6 bases). Deletions cut 0 bases from V and 7 bases from J, with 14 bases between. The CDR3 extends over 15 amino acids. Germline lookup yields CDR1 SGHNT and CDR2 YYREEE (reference sequence). The CDR3 coding sequence is TGTGCCAGCAGCTTGGCCAGGCTAGGGGGAAATGAGCAGTTCTTC. Its translation: CASSLARLGGNEQFF.

This chain joins TRBV7-4 and TRBJ1-1, with D maybe TRBD1 (6 bases). Per the germline V gene, CDR1 is SGHVT and CDR2 is SQSDAQ. The V end lost 11 bases, the J end lost 0 bases, and 10 bases lay between the germline ends. This CDR3 is 12 amino acids long. DNA for the CDR3: TGTGCCGTCCACAGGGTGAACACTGAAGCTTTCTTT. Protein sequence: CAVHRVNTEAFF.

This clonotype was seen more than once but under ten times. V gene TRBV25-1 combines with J gene TRBJ1-1; D gene ambiguous. CDR3 size: 14 residues. V was trimmed by 0 bases and J by 7 bases, leaving 12 bases between them. Germline V gives CDR1 MGHDK, CDR2 SYGVNS. The CDR3 DNA is TGTGCCAGCAGTGAATACGCGGGGTCGGGTGAAGCTTTCTTT. It yields the protein CASSEYAGSGEAFF.

The J gene is TRBJ1-1, the V gene TRBV7-9; possible D gene TRBD1, 5 bases. Trimming took 7 bases from V and 0 from J, leaving 15 bases between them. From germline, CDR1 is SEHNR and CDR2 FQNEAQ (reference sequence). The CDR3 length is 15 residues. The CDR3 here is CASIKRGEMNTEAFF. CDR3 nucleotide sequence: TGTGCCAGCATCAAACGGGGGGAAATGAACACTGAAGCTTTCTTT.

The CDR3 DNA reads TGTGCCAGCAGTTACTCGACAGGGATTAATGAGCAGTTCTTC. This sequence encodes CASSYSTGINEQFF. The V gene is TRBV6-8, the J gene TRBJ2-1; TRBD1 matches 7 bases. Germline V CDR1 and CDR2: MNHGY, SAAAGT. V shed 0 bases and J 7 bases; nucleotides not matched to a gene: 3. This CDR3 has 14 residues.

The chain has TRBV4-3 and TRBJ1-1; TRBD1 is a possible D gene (5 bases). The germline V gene encodes CDR1 LGHNA and CDR2 YSLEER. V lost 3 bases and J lost 5, with 13 bases in between. This CDR3 region has 14 residues. Written as DNA, the CDR3 is TGCGCCAGCAGCCACGGGACGGAACGGACTGAAGCTTTCTTT. This sequence encodes CASSHGTERTEAFF.

The chain uses TRBV7-4 and TRBJ2-7, with 12 bases aligning to TRBD2. The CDR3 totals 15 residues. V was pared by 4 bases and J by 7 bases, with 8 bases of the junction left unmatched. Germline V lookup: CDR1 SGHVT, CDR2 SQSDAQ. The CDR3 DNA follows: TGTGCCAGCAGCTCGAGACTAGCGGGAGTGCGGGAGCAGTACGTC. Translating gives CASSSRLAGVREQYV.

In its sample, this clonotype was seen a few times. The gene calls are TRBV19 and TRBJ2-7, with 9 nucleotides matching TRBD1. Unmatched junction bases numbered 10, after V lost 4 bases and J lost 3 bases. The germline V gene encodes CDR1 LNHDA and CDR2 SQIVND (reference sequence). CDR3 length: 16 amino acids. The CDR3 is CASSRAQMTGGYEQYF. The CDR3 DNA reads as TGTGCCAGTAGTAGAGCTCAGATGACAGGGGGCTACGAGCAGTACTTC.

The rearrangement links TRBV6-5 to TRBJ1-2; 9 bases map to TRBD1. CDR3 length: 15 residues. CDR1 is MNHEY, CDR2 SVGAGI, per germline. V was clipped by 0 bases and J by 4 bases; unmatched bases: 3. In DNA form, the CDR3 reads TGTGCCAGCAGTTACTCTGCGGGACAGGGCTATGGCTACACCTTC. Amino acids: CASSYSAGQGYGYTF.

Ten or more counts support this clonotype. The J gene is TRBJ2-7, the V gene TRBV7-2, with D uncertain. Germline assignment: CDR1 SGHTA and CDR2 FQGNSA. Trimming stripped 5 bases from V and 0 bases from J, with 20 bases between. The CDR3 contains 17 residues. CDR3 amino acids: CASSTSVQPLYSYEQYF. The CDR3 bases are TGTGCCAGCAGCACCTCCGTCCAGCCTCTATACTCCTACGAGCAGTACTTC.

This chain uses TRBV4-1 with TRBJ2-2; 7 bases align to TRBD1. The CDR3 is 16 residues long. V lost 2 bases and J lost 4; bases outside the gene matches: 7. CDR1 and CDR2 (germline): MGHRA, YSYEKL. CDR3 region: CASSQLQGVGTGELFF. The CDR3 coding sequence is TGCGCCAGCAGCCAACTTCAGGGGGTTGGCACCGGGGAGCTGTTTTTT.

The J gene is TRBJ2-1, the V gene TRBV6-2 or TRBV6-3; TRBD2 might be the D (6 bases). CDR3 size: 15 residues. Deletions cut 6 bases from V and 1 base from J, with 13 bases between. Germline loops: CDR1 MNHEY, CDR2 SVGEGT. This CDR3 reads CASRRDLASYNEQFF. For the CDR3, the DNA is TGTGCCAGCAGGCGGGATCTAGCGTCCTACAATGAGCAGTTCTTC.

In its sample, this clonotype was seen a few times. The chain is built from TRBV7-6 and TRBJ1-5; TRBD1 is a possible D gene (6 bases). This CDR3 is built from 14 residues. Per germline, CDR1 SGHVS and CDR2 FNYEAQ. V lost 1 base to trimming and J lost 7 bases, with 11 bases between them. The CDR3 is CASSLEVGAQPQHF. The CDR3, as DNA: TGTGCCAGCAGCTTAGAGGTGGGGGCACAGCCCCAGCATTTT.

The table lists this clonotype with many counts. The chain employs TRBV11-2 and TRBJ2-7; the match to TRBD1 covers 7 bases. Germline lookup yields CDR1 SGHAT and CDR2 FQNNGV. Trimming took 5 bases from V and 4 from J; bases not matched to a gene: 8. This CDR3 has 14 amino acids. The CDR3 nucleotides are TGTGCCAGCAGCCAGCCGGGACAGATGTACGAGCAGTACGTC. Translating gives CASSQPGQMYEQYV.

V is TRBV11-3 and J is TRBJ1-2, with D possibly matching TRBD1 (5 bases). CDR3 length: 17 residues. Trimming took off 5 bases at V and 1 base at J, with 20 bases between the two ends. Germline V CDR1 and CDR2: SGHNT, YENEEA. CDR3 residues: CASSPKTAFNNNYGYTF. The CDR3 bases are TGTGCCAGCAGCCCTAAGACAGCCTTCAACAATAACTATGGCTACACCTTC.

This clonotype was observed a handful of times. The gene calls are TRBV11-2 and TRBJ2-5, with 7 positions matching TRBD1. The CDR3 runs to 14 residues. Germline V CDR1 and CDR2: SGHAT, FQNNGV. V shed 5 bases, J shed 4 bases, and the junction held 7 bases outside the gene matches. CDR3 sequence reads: CASSLRQGPETQYF. The CDR3 bases are TGTGCCAGCAGCCTAAGACAGGGACCAGAGACCCAGTACTTC.

V gene TRBV20-1 combines with J gene TRBJ2-5; 9 bases fit TRBD2. This CDR3 has 19 residues. Germline CDR1 is DFQATT and CDR2 is SNEGSKA (reference sequence). The junction had 19 bases not matched to a gene; V was cut back by 4 bases and J by 1 base. The CDR3 spells CSAKPGERLAGVIQETQYF. The DNA of the CDR3 is TGCAGTGCTAAACCAGGGGAGAGATTAGCGGGAGTGATCCAAGAGACCCAGTACTTC.

This rearrangement joins TRBV30 to TRBJ1-5, with TRBD1 matching 8 bases. From germline, CDR1 is GTSNPN and CDR2 SVGIG (reference sequence). The V and J ends lost 1 base and 5 bases, in that order; junction bases with no gene match: 4. The CDR3 contains 14 residues. The CDR3 DNA reads as TGTGCCTGGAGTGCAAAGGACAGGGATCAGCCCCAGCATTTT. Protein sequence: CAWSAKDRDQPQHF.

The rearrangement joins TRBV4-3 to TRBJ2-5, with TRBD1 identical over 8 bases. V was pared by 5 bases and J by 4 bases, with 9 bases of the junction left unmatched. This CDR3 spans 15 amino acids. In germline, CDR1 is LGHNA, CDR2 YSLEER. The CDR3 bases are TGCGCCAGCAGCTCCAGGACAGGGCCCAGAGAGACCCAGTACTTC. It codes for CASSSRTGPRETQYF.